This TCR beta chain was profiled in a study of identical twins. This clonotype was seen only a few times. This CDR3 has 13 residues. V was trimmed by 4 bases and J by 7 bases, leaving 13 bases between them. Per the germline V gene, CDR1 is SGHDT and CDR2 is YYEEEE. MiXCR, applied by TCRdb to the 5' RACE reads, yields one record per CDR3 protein. The sample carries about 700,000 distinct CDR3 sequences, over 8.5% recorded once. The same sample was also used in a study of yellow fever vaccine responses in identical twins.

Sequencing was performed on PBMCs. The sequence was collected from a woman between 18 and 29 years old in good health. V is TRBV5-6 and J is TRBJ2-3; D may match TRBD1 or TRBD2 (5 bases each). CDR3 protein: CASSGATSNTQYF. The CDR3 DNA reads as TGTGCCAGCAGCGGGGCAACTAGTAATACGCAGTATTTT.